This entry lists 22 T cell receptor beta chains sequenced from one sample in a study of blood T cell repertoires in COVID-19. This table comes from immunoSEQ multiplex PCR, and its TCRdb copy is limited to in-frame clones, with some not included. The sample has over 200,000 clones; roughly nine tenths are singletons. Specimen: peripheral blood. These receptors were obtained from a woman aged 18-35 years who had recovered from COVID-19.

The chain is built from TRBV5-5 and TRBJ1-2; D is undetermined. Trimming left V 1 base short and J 0 bases short, with 10 bases between. This CDR3 spans 15 amino acids. Germline V gene lookup returns CDR1 SGHKS and CDR2 YYEKEE (reference sequence). The CDR3 region is CASSLFAETNYGYTF. The CDR3 DNA reads TGTGCCAGCAGCTTGTTCGCAGAAACTAACTATGGCTACACCTTC.

This chain uses TRBV3-1 (or the pseudogene TRBV3-2) with TRBJ2-7; the match to TRBD1 covers 7 bases. CDR3 size: 15 residues. The V and J ends lost 1 base and 2 bases, in that order; junction bases with no gene match: 5. CDR1 and CDR2 from the germline V gene are LGHDT and YNNKEL (reference sequence). CDR3 sequence (DNA): TGTGCCAGCAGCCAAGTGGGACAGAACACCTACGAGCAGTACTTC. Translation gives CASSQVGQNTYEQYF.

This clone was seen ten or more times. The chain recombines TRBV27 with TRBJ1-2, with a tentative D call TRBD1 (5 bases). V dropped 3 bases and J dropped 9 bases, with 17 bases sitting between them. Germline values: CDR1 MNHEY, CDR2 SMNVEV (reference sequence). The CDR3 totals 14 residues. DNA of the CDR3: TGTGCCAGCAGTTTCACCCCGCCCGGGGGAAGCTACACCTTC. It codes for CASSFTPPGGSYTF.

The V call is TRBV30, the J call TRBJ1-2; TRBD1 matches at 7 bases. V was clipped by 0 bases and J by 8 bases; unmatched bases: 12. The germline V gene encodes CDR1 GTSNPN and CDR2 SVGIG (reference sequence). The CDR3 loop spans 15 amino acids. The CDR3 here is CAWSVTGQLYVGYTF. The CDR3 DNA is TGTGCCTGGAGTGTAACGGGACAGCTGTATGTCGGCTACACCTTC. The full variable domain, rest sourced from reference TRBV30 and TRBJ1-2, is SQTIHQWPATLVQPVGSPLSLECTVEGTSNPNLYWYRQAAGRGLQLLFYSVGIGQISSEVPQNLSASRPQDRQFILSSKKLLLSDSGFYLCAWSVTGQLYVGYTFGSGTRLTVV.

The V and J genes are TRBV15 and TRBJ2-1; 8 bases map to TRBD2. After removal of 8 bases from V and 0 bases from J, the junction contained 3 bases not matched to a gene. The germline gives CDR1 LNHNV, CDR2 YYDKDF (reference sequence). The CDR3 runs 14 residues. CDR3 sequence reads: CATGGTSSYNEQFF. The CDR3 nucleotides are TGTGCCACCGGAGGGACTAGCTCCTACAATGAGCAGTTCTTC.

The J gene is TRBJ1-6, the V gene TRBV9, with D possibly being TRBD1 (6 bases). The V and J ends lost 1 base and 12 bases respectively, with 14 bases between them. The CDR3 extends over 14 amino acids. In germline, CDR1 is SGDLS, CDR2 YYNGEE. The CDR3 here is CASSVSGGGGPLHF. The CDR3 DNA is TGTGCCAGCAGCGTATCGGGGGGCGGAGGACCCCTCCACTTT.

This clone turned up a few times. The V and J genes are TRBV10-3 and TRBJ2-7; 14 nucleotides match TRBD2. Germline V gene lookup returns CDR1 ENHRY and CDR2 SYGVKD. The V gene end was trimmed by 0 bases and the J gene end by 1 base; junction bases not matched to a gene: 5. CDR3 size: 18 residues. DNA of the CDR3: TGTGCCATCAGTGAGTCGAAAGGACTAGCGGGAGGATCCTACGAGCAGTACTTC. This gives the protein CAISESKGLAGGSYEQYF.

The chain has TRBV6-4 and TRBJ1-1, with D perhaps TRBD1 (6 bases). There are 15 residues in the CDR3. The V end was cut by 8 bases, the J end by 5 bases, with 21 bases between. Germline values: CDR1 MRHNA, CDR2 SNTAGT. The CDR3 sequence is CASGGAARGGTEAFF. Written as DNA, the CDR3 is TGTGCCAGCGGGGGGGCAGCGAGGGGAGGAACTGAAGCTTTCTTT.

This sequence joins TRBV4-2 and TRBJ2-1, with 8 nucleotides matching TRBD1. The CDR3 is made up of 16 amino acids. J lost 2 bases, V lost 0 bases, and 3 bases had no gene match. The germline V gene has CDR1 LGHNA and CDR2 YNFKEQ. The CDR3 DNA reads TGTGCCAGCAGCCAAGACCAGGGGGCCCCCTACAATGAGCAGTTCTTC. It translates to CASSQDQGAPYNEQFF.

The J gene is TRBJ2-7, the V gene TRBV25-1; 10 bases match TRBD1. Germline lookup yields CDR1 MGHDK and CDR2 SYGVNS. Trimming took 3 bases from V and 0 from J; bases not matched to a gene: 8. The CDR3 runs 17 residues. CDR3 coding DNA: TGTGCCAGCAGTGACCCCGGACAGGGGGGCAGCTCCTACGAGCAGTACTTC. Its protein product is CASSDPGQGGSSYEQYF.

This chain links TRBV9 with TRBJ2-3; TRBD2 agrees at 9 bases. The germline CDR1 and CDR2 sequences are SGDLS and YYNGEE. V shed 2 bases, J shed 4 bases, and the junction held 5 bases outside the gene matches. The CDR3 runs 15 residues. The CDR3, as DNA: TGTGCCAGCAGCGTCTCGGGCGGGAGGGCAGATACGCAGTATTTT. Protein product: CASSVSGGRADTQYF.

This chain links TRBV9 with TRBJ1-4; TRBD1 matches at 8 bases. Unmatched junction bases numbered 1, after V lost 0 bases and J lost 3 bases. CDR1 is SGDLS and CDR2 is YYNGEE in the germline V gene. There are 15 residues in the CDR3. The CDR3 DNA reads TGTGCCAGCAGCGTAGAGGACAGGGCTAATGAAAAACTGTTTTTT. It codes for CASSVEDRANEKLFF. The complete variable domain, with remaining parts taken from reference TRBV9 and TRBJ1-4, reads DSGVTQTPKHLITATGQRVTLRCSPRSGDLSVYWYQQSLDQGLQFLIQYYNGEERAKGNILERFSAQQFPDLHSELNLSSLELGDSALYFCASSVEDRANEKLFFGSGTQLSVL.

The genes are TRBV7-9 and TRBJ1-1; D is perhaps TRBD1 (6 bases). Between the trimmed V and J ends, which lost 7 bases and 4 bases, there was a span of 16 bases. The germline gives CDR1 SEHNR, CDR2 FQNEAQ (reference sequence). This CDR3 has 14 amino acids. CDR3: CASNSFDRLTEAFF. DNA of the CDR3: TGTGCCAGCAACTCGTTCGACAGGCTCACTGAAGCTTTCTTT.

This clone has just a few counts. This chain connects TRBV2 to TRBJ2-7; D is unresolved. Germline CDR1 SNHLY, CDR2 FYNNEI. V lost 2 bases to trimming and J lost 4 bases, with 9 bases between them. The CDR3 totals 13 residues. CDR3 DNA: TGTGCCAGCAGTGAAATGGTTCGGTACGAGCAGTACTTC. This encodes CASSEMVRYEQYF.

The CDR3 spells CASSGASGTDTYNEQFF. DNA for the CDR3: TGTGCCAGTAGTGGGGCTAGCGGGACCGATACCTACAATGAGCAGTTCTTC. The chain employs TRBV19 and TRBJ2-1, with 9 positions matching TRBD2. Per germline, CDR1 LNHDA and CDR2 SQIVND (reference sequence). V trimming: 5 bases; J trimming: 2 bases; junction bases outside the gene matches: 10. This CDR3 contains 17 residues.

The gene calls are TRBV14 and TRBJ1-2, with D possibly TRBD1 on 6 matching bases. CDR3 length: 14 amino acids. Germline CDR1 and CDR2: SGHDN and FVKESK. The V and J ends lost 1 base and 8 bases respectively, with 14 bases between them. The CDR3 sequence is CASSQAGRGSGYTF. The CDR3 DNA follows: TGTGCCAGCAGCCAAGCGGGCAGGGGTTCGGGCTACACCTTC.

The V and J genes are TRBV27 and TRBJ2-7; D unclear. CDR3 length equals 14 residues. CDR1 MNHEY and CDR2 SMNVEV come from the germline V gene (reference sequence). Trimming took off 5 bases at V and 3 bases at J, with 14 bases between the two ends. CDR3 in DNA: TGTGCCAGCAGTAACCGGTCCCCCTACTACGAGCAGTACTTC. Residues: CASSNRSPYYEQYF.

J is TRBJ2-1 and V is TRBV6-2 or TRBV6-3; 10 bases fit TRBD2. With 6 bases clipped from V and 7 bases from J, the junction kept 9 bases outside the gene matches. The germline gives CDR1 MNHEY, CDR2 SVGEGT. The CDR3 length is 15 residues. The CDR3 nucleotides read TGTGCCAGCAGCCCAGCGGGAGGGCCGTGTAATGAGCAGTTCTTC. This sequence encodes CASSPAGGPCNEQFF.

This chain connects TRBV6-6 to TRBJ2-7; 12 bases align to TRBD2. Looked up from germline, CDR1 is MNHNY and CDR2 is SVGAGI (reference sequence). After removal of 5 bases from V and 1 base from J, the junction contained 6 bases not matched to a gene. The CDR3 extends over 16 amino acids. The CDR3 sequence: CASSTPTSGRSYEQYF. The CDR3 DNA reads TGTGCCAGCAGTACACCAACTAGCGGGAGGTCCTACGAGCAGTACTTC.

In the case of this clone: Other DNA sequences in this sample translate to the same CDR3. The rearrangement uses TRBV6-2 or TRBV6-3 and TRBJ2-1, with a weak D call TRBD1 (5 bases). Germline V gene sequence: CDR1 MNHEY, CDR2 SVGEGT. The V end was cut by 2 bases, the J end by 7 bases, with 9 bases between. The CDR3 is made up of 13 amino acids. This CDR3 reads CASSYRQGNEQFF. The CDR3 bases are TGTGCCAGCAGTTACAGGCAGGGAAATGAGCAGTTCTTC.

CDR3: CARTSGRAAAEQFF. In DNA, the CDR3 is TGTGCCAGGACTAGCGGGAGGGCCGCCGCTGAGCAGTTCTTC. The chain has TRBV5-8 and TRBJ2-1; the match to TRBD2 covers 14 bases. CDR1 is SGHTS and CDR2 is YDEGEE in the germline V gene. This CDR3 spans 14 amino acids. V lost 8 bases, J lost 9 bases, and 7 bases stayed unmatched.

The chain is built from TRBV15 and TRBJ2-7; tentative D call: TRBD1 (6 bases). Germline-derived CDR1 and CDR2 are LNHNV and YYDKDF (reference sequence). V dropped 0 bases and J dropped 4 bases, with 13 bases sitting between them. This CDR3 region has 15 residues. The CDR3 protein is CATSRDPNRVYEQYF. For the CDR3, the DNA is TGTGCCACCAGCAGAGATCCTAACAGGGTTTACGAGCAGTACTTC.